The 15 T cell receptor beta chains presented below share a single source sample, sequenced in a study of T cells in Graves' hyperthyroidism and ophthalmopathy. Amplification targeted TCR beta CDR3 regions from RNA transcripts. HTBI primers were the set used in a first-round RT-PCR of the TCR CDR3. TCRdb analysed the multiplex PCR reads with MiXCR anew, one entry per CDR3 protein. In the table there are hundreds of thousands of distinct CDR3 sequences, approximately 13% of which are singletons. The source material was blood. The receptors stem from a woman aged 40 to 50 with Graves' ophthalmopathy.

About this clonotype itself: This sequence may be a read error, since a much larger clone differs from it by one base. The chain uses TRBV7-2 and TRBJ2-5; no reliable D call. CDR3 length equals 14 residues. CDR1 is SGHTA and CDR2 is FQGNSA in the germline V gene. V was shortened by 1 base and J by 5 bases, with 11 bases between the two germline ends. CDR3 DNA: TGTGCCAGCAGCTTAGGACCCAGTAGGGAGACCCAGTACTTC. This gives the protein CASSLGPSRETQYF. Full variable domain (remainder filled in from reference TRBV7-2 and TRBJ2-5): GAGVSQSPSNKVTEKGKDVELRCDPISGHTALYWYRQSLGQGLEFLIYFQGNSAPDKSGLPSDRFSAERTGGSVSTLTIQRTQQEDSAVYLCASSLGPSRETQYFGPGTRLLVL.

This chain links TRBV11-2 with TRBJ1-1; TRBD1 might be the D (6 bases). The CDR3 has 15 residues. Looked up from germline, CDR1 is SGHAT and CDR2 is FQNNGV. Trimming cost V 2 bases and J 0 bases, with 10 bases left between them. The CDR3 spells CASSLRGQMNTEAFF. The CDR3 DNA sequence: TGTGCCAGCAGCTTAAGAGGACAGATGAACACTGAAGCTTTCTTT.

The chain joins TRBV6-2 or TRBV6-3 to TRBJ1-2; no clear D. The CDR3 is 14 amino acids. CDR1 is MNHEY and CDR2 is SVGEGT in the germline V gene. V lost 2 bases and J lost 4, with 11 bases in between. The CDR3 loop is CASSYAAASYGYTF. The CDR3 DNA sequence: TGTGCCAGCAGTTACGCGGCAGCTAGCTATGGCTACACCTTC.

The CDR3 DNA sequence: TGTGCCAGCACAGGTGCGGGAGGGCCCTATTTT. Its protein product is CASTGAGGPYF. V usage is TRBV28 and J usage is TRBJ2-3, with 9 bases lining up with TRBD2. The CDR3 has 11 residues. Germline-derived CDR1 and CDR2 are MDHEN and SYDVKM. V shed 7 bases, J shed 15 bases, and the junction held 8 bases outside the gene matches.

This clonotype was seen many times. This rearrangement joins TRBV20-1 to TRBJ1-5; 7 bases are shared with TRBD1. The germline CDR1 and CDR2 sequences are DFQATT and SNEGSKA (reference sequence). This CDR3 contains 17 residues. Trimming at V came to 1 base and at J to 0 bases, leaving 9 bases not matched to a gene. CDR3 in amino acids: CSARVRGMGYSNQPQHF. Written as DNA, the CDR3 is TGCAGTGCTAGAGTCAGGGGGATGGGTTATAGCAATCAGCCCCAGCATTTT.

This clonotype appeared a few times. This chain links TRBV25-1 with TRBJ1-3, with D possibly matching TRBD1 (5 bases). Germline CDR1 is MGHDK and CDR2 is SYGVNS. The CDR3 covers 15 residues. The V and J ends lost 1 base and 2 bases respectively, with 9 bases between them. CDR3 sequence: CASSESLTAGNTIYF. The DNA for the CDR3 is TGTGCCAGCAGTGAATCTTTGACAGCTGGAAACACCATATATTTT.

The rearrangement uses TRBV20-1 and TRBJ2-7; D is possibly TRBD2 (6 bases). CDR1 and CDR2 (germline): DFQATT, SNEGSKA (reference sequence). Trimming left V 4 bases short and J 1 base short, with 8 bases between. The CDR3 loop spans 12 amino acids. The CDR3 protein is CSATLASYEQYF. In nucleotides, the CDR3 is TGCAGTGCTACGCTAGCGTCCTACGAGCAGTACTTC.

The J gene is TRBJ1-2, the V gene TRBV19; 10 nucleotides match TRBD1. The length of the CDR3 is 16 residues. The trim removed 7 bases at V and 8 bases at J, leaving 16 bases unmatched. Germline V gene sequence: CDR1 LNHDA, CDR2 SQIVND (reference sequence). The CDR3 loop reads CASTWAGTGDPMGYTF. DNA for the CDR3: TGTGCCAGTACCTGGGCCGGGACAGGGGATCCTATGGGCTACACCTTC.

This clonotype was counted ten times or more. The chain combines TRBV11-1 with TRBJ2-2, with D maybe TRBD2 (6 bases). V lost 3 bases and J 2 bases, leaving 10 bases between the germline ends. CDR1 is SGHAT, CDR2 FQDESV, per germline (reference sequence). The CDR3 runs 15 residues. DNA for the CDR3: TGTGCCAGCAGCTTTTTCGGGAGTAACACCGGGGAGCTGTTTTTT. It encodes CASSFFGSNTGELFF.

This clonotype was found many times. The chain combines TRBV15 with TRBJ2-7, with TRBD1 matching 9 bases. Germline V gene sequence: CDR1 LNHNV, CDR2 YYDKDF (reference sequence). This CDR3 is 14 amino acids long. After removal of 7 bases from V and 3 bases from J, the junction contained 7 bases not matched to a gene. CDR3 nucleotide sequence: TGTGCCACCAAGACCGGGACAGGGAACTACGAGCAGTACTTC. Protein product: CATKTGTGNYEQYF.

This clonotype has a count of ten or more. V usage is TRBV28 and J usage is TRBJ1-2; unclear D gene. Between the trimmed V and J ends, which lost 4 bases and 2 bases, there was a span of 23 bases. This CDR3 spans 18 amino acids. CDR1 and CDR2 from the germline V gene are MDHEN and SYDVKM. The CDR3 nucleotides read TGTGCCAGCAGTTCAATCCTGGCCCCACTACGACCAAACTATGGCTACACCTTC. The encoded protein is CASSSILAPLRPNYGYTF.

This clonotype was found many times. J is TRBJ2-7 and V is TRBV6-2 or TRBV6-3, with 8 positions matching TRBD2. The V segment lost 2 bases and the J segment 4 bases; nucleotides outside the gene matches: 4. Germline loops: CDR1 MNHEY, CDR2 SVGEGT. The CDR3 loop spans 14 amino acids. In nucleotides, the CDR3 is TGTGCCAGCAGTTACGCTAGCGGGCTTTACGAGCAGTACTTC. As protein: CASSYASGLYEQYF.

This clonotype was seen at least ten times. This chain links TRBV15 with TRBJ2-5, with D maybe TRBD2 (5 bases). The germline gives CDR1 LNHNV, CDR2 YYDKDF (reference sequence). Trimming took off 4 bases at V and 5 bases at J, with 17 bases between the two ends. This CDR3 is built from 15 residues. The CDR3 region is CATSISVGSLETQYF. The CDR3 DNA reads TGTGCCACCAGCATTAGCGTGGGTAGTTTGGAGACCCAGTACTTC.

This clonotype was detected many times. This sequence joins TRBV3-1 and TRBJ2-5; TRBD2 might be the D (5 bases). The CDR3 contains 16 residues. Trimming cost V 4 bases and J 1 base, with 16 bases left between them. The V gene's germline CDR1 is LGHDT and CDR2 YNNKEL (reference sequence). Written as DNA, the CDR3 is TGTGCCAGCAGCCGGCAAGAGGGCTACACCCAAGAGACCCAGTACTTC. This codes for CASSRQEGYTQETQYF.

The sample holds a few counts of this clonotype. The chain combines TRBV19 with TRBJ1-6; 9 positions match TRBD1. V lost 5 bases, J lost 7 bases, and 6 bases stayed unmatched. Germline CDR1 and CDR2: LNHDA and SQIVND (reference sequence). The CDR3 totals 15 residues. The CDR3 protein is CASSAYRGLNSPLHF. DNA of the CDR3: TGTGCCAGTAGTGCTTACAGGGGGCTCAATTCACCCCTCCACTTT.